This T cell receptor (beta chain) was documented in a study of blood T cell repertoires in COVID-19. At the level of the study: Collection of acute and convalescent COVID-19 samples took place in the United States, Italy and Spain.

This CDR3 contains 14 residues. Trimming cost V 4 bases and J 1 base, with 11 bases left between them. CDR1 and CDR2 from the germline V gene are SQVTM and ANQGSEA. The age range of participants was 18 to 89 years, with residence in under 30 US areas. Cohort placement rested on clinical history that participants reported themselves. Per the study methods: It was from reference gene primer amplification that nucleated cell counts were estimated. Profiling relied on immunoSEQ multiplex PCR, and the TCRdb table lists in-frame clones only, not all of them. V and J calls plus clone size are reproduced from that table; the DNA served to infer D and trimming. The table lists about 230,000 clones, roughly 90% of them singletons.

This TCR was recovered from a woman in her 30s with acute COVID-19. The V and J genes are TRBV29-1 and TRBJ1-3; tentative D call: TRBD1 (6 bases). Sequencing was carried out using PBMCs or T cells enriched from blood (not recorded which). CDR3 nucleotides: TGCAGCGTTGGGTTGGGGGCATCTGGAAACACCATATATTTT. Residues: CSVGLGASGNTIYF.